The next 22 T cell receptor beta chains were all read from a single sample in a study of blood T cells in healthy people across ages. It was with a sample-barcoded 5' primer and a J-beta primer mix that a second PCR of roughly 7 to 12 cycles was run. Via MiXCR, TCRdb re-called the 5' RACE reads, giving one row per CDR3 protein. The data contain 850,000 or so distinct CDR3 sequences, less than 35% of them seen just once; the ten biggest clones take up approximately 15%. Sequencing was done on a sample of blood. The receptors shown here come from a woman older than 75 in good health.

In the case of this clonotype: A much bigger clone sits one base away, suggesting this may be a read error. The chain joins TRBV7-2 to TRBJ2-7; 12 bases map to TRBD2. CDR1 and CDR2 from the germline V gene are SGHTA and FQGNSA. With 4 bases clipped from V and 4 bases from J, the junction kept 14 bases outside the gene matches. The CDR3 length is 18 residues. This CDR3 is CASSSAFLAGGRGYEQYF. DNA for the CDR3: TGTGCCAGCAGCTCAGCGTTCCTAGCGGGGGGGCGGGGTTACGAGCAGTACTTC.

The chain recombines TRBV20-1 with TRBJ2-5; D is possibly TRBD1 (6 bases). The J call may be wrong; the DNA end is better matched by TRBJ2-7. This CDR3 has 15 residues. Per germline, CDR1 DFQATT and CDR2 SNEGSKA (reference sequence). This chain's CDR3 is CSASPTQGNYNEQYF. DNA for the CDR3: TGCAGTGCTAGCCCTACCCAGGGGAACTACAACGAGCAGTACTTC.

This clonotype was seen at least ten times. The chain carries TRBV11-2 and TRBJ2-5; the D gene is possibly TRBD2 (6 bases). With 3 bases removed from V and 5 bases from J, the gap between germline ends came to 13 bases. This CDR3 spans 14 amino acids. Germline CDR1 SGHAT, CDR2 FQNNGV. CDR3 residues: CASSFLRGRETQYF. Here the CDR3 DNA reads TGTGCCAGCAGCTTTCTGAGAGGGAGGGAGACCCAGTACTTC.

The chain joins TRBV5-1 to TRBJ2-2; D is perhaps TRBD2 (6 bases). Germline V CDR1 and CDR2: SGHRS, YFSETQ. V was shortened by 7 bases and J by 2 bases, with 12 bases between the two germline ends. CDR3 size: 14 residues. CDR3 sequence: CASGTFFNTGELFF. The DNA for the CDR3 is TGCGCCAGCGGGACTTTTTTCAACACCGGGGAGCTGTTTTTT.

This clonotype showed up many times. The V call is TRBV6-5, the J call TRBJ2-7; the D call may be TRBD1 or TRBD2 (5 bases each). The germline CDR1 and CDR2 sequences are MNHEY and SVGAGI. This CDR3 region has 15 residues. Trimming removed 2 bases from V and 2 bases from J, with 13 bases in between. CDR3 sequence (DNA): TGTGCCAGCAGTTACCCGAGGGGCCAAACCTACGAGCAGTACTTC. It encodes CASSYPRGQTYEQYF.

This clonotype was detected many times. CDR3 in DNA: TGTGCCAGCAGTTATCGACCGGCGAGTACGCAGTATTTT. Residues: CASSYRPASTQYF. The J gene is TRBJ2-3, the V gene TRBV6-5; D uncertain. The CDR3 sequence is 13 residues long. Trimming cost V 3 bases and J 8 bases, with 12 bases left between them. Germline-derived CDR1 and CDR2 are MNHEY and SVGAGI.

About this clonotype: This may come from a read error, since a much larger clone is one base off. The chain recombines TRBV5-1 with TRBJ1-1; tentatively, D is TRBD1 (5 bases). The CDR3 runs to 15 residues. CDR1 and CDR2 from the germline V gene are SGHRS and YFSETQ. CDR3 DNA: TGCGCCAGCAGCCCTCAGGGACCGTTTAACACTGGAGCTTTCTTT. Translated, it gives CASSPQGPFNTGAFF.

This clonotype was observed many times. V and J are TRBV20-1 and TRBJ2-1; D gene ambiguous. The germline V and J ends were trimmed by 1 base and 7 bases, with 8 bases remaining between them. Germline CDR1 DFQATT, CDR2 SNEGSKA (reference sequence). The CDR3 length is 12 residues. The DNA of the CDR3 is TGCAGTGCTAGAGCCTTACTGAATGAGCAGTTCTTC. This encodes CSARALLNEQFF.

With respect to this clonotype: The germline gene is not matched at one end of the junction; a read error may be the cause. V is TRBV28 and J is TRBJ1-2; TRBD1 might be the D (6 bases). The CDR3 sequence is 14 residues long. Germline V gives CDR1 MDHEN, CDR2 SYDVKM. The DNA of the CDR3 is TGTGCCGGCAGTTTCGCCCAGGGGCGTAGTGGCTACACCTTC. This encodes CAGSFAQGRSGYTF.

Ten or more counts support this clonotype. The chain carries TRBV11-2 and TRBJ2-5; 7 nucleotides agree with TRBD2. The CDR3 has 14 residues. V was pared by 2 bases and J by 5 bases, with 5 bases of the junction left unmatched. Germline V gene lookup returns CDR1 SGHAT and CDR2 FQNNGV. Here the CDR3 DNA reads TGTGCCAGCAGCTTATATACTAGCGAGGAGACCCAGTACTTC. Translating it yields CASSLYTSEETQYF.

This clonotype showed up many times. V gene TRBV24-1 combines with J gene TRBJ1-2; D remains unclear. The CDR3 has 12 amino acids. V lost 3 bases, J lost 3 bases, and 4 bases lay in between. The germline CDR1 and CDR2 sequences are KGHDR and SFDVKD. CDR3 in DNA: TGTGCCACCAGTGATAGGGACTATGGCTACACCTTC. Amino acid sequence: CATSDRDYGYTF.

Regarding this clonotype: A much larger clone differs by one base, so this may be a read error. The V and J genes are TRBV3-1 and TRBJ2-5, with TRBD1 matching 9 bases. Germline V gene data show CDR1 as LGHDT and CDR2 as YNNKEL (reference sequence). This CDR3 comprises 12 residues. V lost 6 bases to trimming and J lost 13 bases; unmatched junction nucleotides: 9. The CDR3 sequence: CASRNPGTGLYF. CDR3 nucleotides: TGTGCCAGCAGAAACCCCGGGACAGGGCTGTACTTC.

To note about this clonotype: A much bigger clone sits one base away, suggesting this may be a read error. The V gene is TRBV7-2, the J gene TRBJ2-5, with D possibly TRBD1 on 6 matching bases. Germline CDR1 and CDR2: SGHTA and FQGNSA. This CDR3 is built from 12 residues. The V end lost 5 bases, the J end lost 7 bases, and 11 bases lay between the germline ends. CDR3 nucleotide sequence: TGTGCCAGCAGCCGACGAGGGGGGACCCAGTACTTC. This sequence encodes CASSRRGGTQYF.

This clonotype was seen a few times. The DNA of the CDR3 is TGCAGTGCTAGAGCCACCGGGACAGGGGCCCTCTCCTATAATTCACCCCTCCACTTT. Amino acids: CSARATGTGALSYNSPLHF. The J gene is TRBJ1-6, the V gene TRBV20-1; 10 bases match TRBD1. Germline lookup yields CDR1 DFQATT and CDR2 SNEGSKA (reference sequence). The V segment lost 1 base and the J segment 0 bases; nucleotides outside the gene matches: 9. This CDR3 has 19 amino acids.

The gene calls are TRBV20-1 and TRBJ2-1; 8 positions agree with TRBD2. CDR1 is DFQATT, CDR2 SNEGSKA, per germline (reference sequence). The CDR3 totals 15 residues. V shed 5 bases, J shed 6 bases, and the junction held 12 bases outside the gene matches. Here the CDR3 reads CSASPGTRIPNEQFF. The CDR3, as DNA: TGCAGTGCTTCGCCGGGGACTAGAATCCCCAATGAGCAGTTCTTC.

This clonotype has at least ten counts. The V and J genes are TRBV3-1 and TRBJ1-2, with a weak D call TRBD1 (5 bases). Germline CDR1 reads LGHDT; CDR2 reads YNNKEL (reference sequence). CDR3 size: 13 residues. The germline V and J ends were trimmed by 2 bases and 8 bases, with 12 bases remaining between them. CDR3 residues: CASSQQGISGYTF. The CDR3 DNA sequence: TGTGCCAGCAGCCAACAGGGCATAAGCGGCTACACCTTC. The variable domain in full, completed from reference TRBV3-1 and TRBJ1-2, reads DTAVSQTPKYLVTQMGNDKSIKCEQNLGHDTMYWYKQDSKKFLKIMFSYNNKELIINETVPNRFSPKSPDKAHLNLHINSLELGDSAVYFCASSQQGISGYTFGSGTRLTVV.

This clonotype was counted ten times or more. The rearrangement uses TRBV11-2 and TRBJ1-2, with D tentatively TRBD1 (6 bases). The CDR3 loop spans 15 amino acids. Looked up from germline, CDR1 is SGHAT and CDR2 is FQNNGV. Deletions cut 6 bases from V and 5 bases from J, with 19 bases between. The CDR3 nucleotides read TGTGCCAGCAGTTCTACCCGGACAGAGTATTATGGCTACACCTTC. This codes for CASSSTRTEYYGYTF.

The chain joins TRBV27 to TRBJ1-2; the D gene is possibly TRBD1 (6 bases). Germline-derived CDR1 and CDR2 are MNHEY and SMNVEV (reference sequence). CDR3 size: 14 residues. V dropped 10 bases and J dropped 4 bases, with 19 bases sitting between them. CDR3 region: CATGEAGALYGYTF. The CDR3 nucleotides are TGTGCCACAGGGGAGGCAGGGGCTCTCTATGGCTACACCTTC.

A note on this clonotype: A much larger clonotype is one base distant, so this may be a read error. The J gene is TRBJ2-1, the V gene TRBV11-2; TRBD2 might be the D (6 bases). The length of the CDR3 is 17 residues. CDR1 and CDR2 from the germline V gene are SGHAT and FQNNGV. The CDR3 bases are TGTGCCAGCGGCTTACAGCGTGTCGGAGGGAAAAACAATGAGCAGTTCTTC. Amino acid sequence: CASGLQRVGGKNNEQFF.

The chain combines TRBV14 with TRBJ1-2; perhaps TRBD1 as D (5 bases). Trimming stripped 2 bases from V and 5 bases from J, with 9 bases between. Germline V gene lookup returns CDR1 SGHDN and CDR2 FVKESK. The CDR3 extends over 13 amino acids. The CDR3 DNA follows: TGTGCCAGCAGCCAACTGCAGGGTTATGGCTACACCTTC. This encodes CASSQLQGYGYTF.

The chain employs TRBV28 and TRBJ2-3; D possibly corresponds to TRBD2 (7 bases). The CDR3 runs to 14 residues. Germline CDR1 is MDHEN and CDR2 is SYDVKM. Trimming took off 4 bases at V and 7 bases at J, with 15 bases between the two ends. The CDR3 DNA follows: TGTGCCAGCAGTTCGGGGGGCACCACGAATACGCAGTATTTT. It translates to CASSSGGTTNTQYF.

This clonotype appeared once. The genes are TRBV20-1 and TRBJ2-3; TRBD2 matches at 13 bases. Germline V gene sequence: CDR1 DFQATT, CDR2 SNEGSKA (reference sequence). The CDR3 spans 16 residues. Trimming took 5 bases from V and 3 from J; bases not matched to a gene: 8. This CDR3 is CSAPGLAGERTDTQYF. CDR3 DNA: TGCAGTGCTCCAGGACTAGCGGGAGAAAGGACAGATACGCAGTATTTT.